The present entry profiles one T cell receptor (beta chain) with its context. Its antigen is not identified. Trimming stripped 0 bases from V and 1 base from J, with 9 bases between. Germline V gene data show CDR1 as KGHSH and CDR2 as LQKENI. The CDR3 runs to 15 residues. This record belongs to a study of cytomegalovirus exposure and HLA in healthy donors. In the PCR, 60 Vbeta and 13 Jbeta primers were used. The protocol was immunoSEQ multiplex PCR, while the TCRdb copy is restricted to in-frame clones and leaves out a portion. The data contain 85,000 to 100,000 clones, about 77% of them singletons. Findings of the study overall: A missense variant in DCLRE1C was later tied to TCR beta V- and J-gene trimming. A cluster of highly shared sequence variants was likely a sequencing artifact. Among the most significant clusters, several appeared linked to common viral pathogens in a later analysis. TRBV6-2, TRBV6-3 and some other V segments were unresolvable in 87-base-pair reads.

The chain employs TRBV18 and TRBJ1-1; possible D gene TRBD1, 5 bases. The source of this sequence is a man aged 40-50 years in good health and CMV-seronegative. Specimen: PBMCs. CDR3 amino acids: CASSPPAGWNTEAFF. The CDR3 DNA reads as TGTGCCAGCTCACCACCGGCAGGGTGGAACACTGAAGCTTTCTTT.